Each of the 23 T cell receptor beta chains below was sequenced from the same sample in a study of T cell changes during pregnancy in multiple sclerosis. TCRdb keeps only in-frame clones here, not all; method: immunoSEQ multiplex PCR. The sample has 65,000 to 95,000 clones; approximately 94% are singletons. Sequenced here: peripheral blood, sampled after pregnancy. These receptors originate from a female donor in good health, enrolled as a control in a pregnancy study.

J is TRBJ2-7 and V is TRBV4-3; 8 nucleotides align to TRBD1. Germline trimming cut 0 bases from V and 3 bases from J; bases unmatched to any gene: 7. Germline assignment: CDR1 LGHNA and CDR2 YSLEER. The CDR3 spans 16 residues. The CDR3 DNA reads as TGCGCCAGCAGCCAAGACCTGGGGACAGGACTCTACGAGCAGTACTTC. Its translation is CASSQDLGTGLYEQYF.

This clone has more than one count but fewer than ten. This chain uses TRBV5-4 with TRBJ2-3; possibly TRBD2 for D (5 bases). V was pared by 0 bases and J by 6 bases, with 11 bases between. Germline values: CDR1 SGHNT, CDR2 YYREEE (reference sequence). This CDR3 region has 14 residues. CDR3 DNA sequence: TGTGCCAGCAGCTTGGGGCTCTCTAGCGATACGCAGTATTTT. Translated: CASSLGLSSDTQYF.

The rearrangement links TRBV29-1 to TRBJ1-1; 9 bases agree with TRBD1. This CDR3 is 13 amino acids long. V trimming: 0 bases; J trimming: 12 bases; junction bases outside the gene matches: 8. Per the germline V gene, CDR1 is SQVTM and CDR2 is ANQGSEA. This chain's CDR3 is CSVEDGTGGGPFF. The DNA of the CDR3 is TGCAGCGTTGAAGATGGCACAGGGGGCGGACCTTTCTTT.

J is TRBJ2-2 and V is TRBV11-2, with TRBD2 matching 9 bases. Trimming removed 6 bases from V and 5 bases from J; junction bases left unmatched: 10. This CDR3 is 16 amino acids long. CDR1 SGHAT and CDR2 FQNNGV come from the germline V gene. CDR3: CASRPPGLALTGELFF. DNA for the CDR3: TGTGCCAGCAGGCCCCCCGGACTAGCGCTGACCGGGGAGCTGTTTTTT.

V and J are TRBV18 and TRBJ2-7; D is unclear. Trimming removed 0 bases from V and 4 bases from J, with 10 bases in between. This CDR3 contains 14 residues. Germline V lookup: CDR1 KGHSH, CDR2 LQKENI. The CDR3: CASSPPSRFYEQYF. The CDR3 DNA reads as TGTGCCAGCTCACCACCCTCCAGATTTTACGAGCAGTACTTC.

CDR3 sequence reads: CASSESVSSYNSPLHF. CDR3 bases: TGTGCCAGCAGTGAATCGGTGAGCTCCTATAATTCACCCCTCCACTTT. The chain has TRBV2 and TRBJ1-6; no reliable D call. This CDR3 is 16 amino acids long. Germline assignment: CDR1 SNHLY and CDR2 FYNNEI. Trimming stripped 2 bases from V and 0 bases from J, with 8 bases between.

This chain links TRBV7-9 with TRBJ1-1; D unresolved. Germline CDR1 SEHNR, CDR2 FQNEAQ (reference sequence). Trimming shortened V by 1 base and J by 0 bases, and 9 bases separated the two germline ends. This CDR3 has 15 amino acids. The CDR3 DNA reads TGTGCCAGCAGCTTAGGTTTGGGCTTGAACACTGAAGCTTTCTTT. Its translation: CASSLGLGLNTEAFF.

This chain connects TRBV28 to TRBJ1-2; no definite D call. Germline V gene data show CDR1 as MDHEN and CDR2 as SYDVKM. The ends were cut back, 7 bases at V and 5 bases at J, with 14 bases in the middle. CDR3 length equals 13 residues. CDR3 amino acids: CASTLQTGYGYTF. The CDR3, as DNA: TGTGCCAGCACTCTACAGACGGGGTATGGCTACACCTTC.

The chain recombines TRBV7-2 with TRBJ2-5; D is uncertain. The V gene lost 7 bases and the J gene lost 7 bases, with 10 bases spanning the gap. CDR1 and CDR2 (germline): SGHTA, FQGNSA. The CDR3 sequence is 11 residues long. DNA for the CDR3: TGTGCCAGCACCCCCCAGGTGACCCAGTACTTC. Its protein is CASTPQVTQYF.

CDR3 residues: CASSPRDTHTEAFF. The CDR3 DNA follows: TGTGCCAGCTCACCGAGGGACACCCACACTGAAGCTTTCTTT. The chain joins TRBV18 to TRBJ1-1; D is possibly TRBD1 (6 bases). Germline CDR1 and CDR2: KGHSH and LQKENI. V lost 3 bases and J 3 bases, leaving 11 bases between the germline ends. This CDR3 contains 14 residues.

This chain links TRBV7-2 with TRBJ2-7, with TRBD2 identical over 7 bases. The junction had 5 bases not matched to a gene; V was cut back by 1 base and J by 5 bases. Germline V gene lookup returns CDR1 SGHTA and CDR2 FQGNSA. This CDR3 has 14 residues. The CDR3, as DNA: TGTGCCAGCAGCTTAGGGGAGGGTACCCACGAGCAGTACTTC. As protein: CASSLGEGTHEQYF.

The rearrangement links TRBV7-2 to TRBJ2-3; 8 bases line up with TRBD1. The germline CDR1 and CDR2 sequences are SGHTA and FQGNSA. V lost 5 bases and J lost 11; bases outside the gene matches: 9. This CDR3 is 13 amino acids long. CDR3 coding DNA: TGTGCCAGCAGCCGCGGCGACAGGGGTATGCAGTATTTT. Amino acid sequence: CASSRGDRGMQYF.

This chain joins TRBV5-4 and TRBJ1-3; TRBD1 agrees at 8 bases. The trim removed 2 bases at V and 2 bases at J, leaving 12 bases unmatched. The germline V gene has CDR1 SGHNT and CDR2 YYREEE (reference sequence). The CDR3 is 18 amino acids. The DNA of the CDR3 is TGTGCCAGCAGCTTTAGGGGGACAGGATCAGTAACTGGAAACACCATATATTTT. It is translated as CASSFRGTGSVTGNTIYF.

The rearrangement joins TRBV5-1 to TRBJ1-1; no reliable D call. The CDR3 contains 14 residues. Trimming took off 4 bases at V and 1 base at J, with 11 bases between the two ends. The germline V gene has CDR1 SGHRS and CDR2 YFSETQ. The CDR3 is CASSVNTENTEAFF. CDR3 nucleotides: TGCGCCAGCAGCGTCAACACAGAGAACACTGAAGCTTTCTTT.

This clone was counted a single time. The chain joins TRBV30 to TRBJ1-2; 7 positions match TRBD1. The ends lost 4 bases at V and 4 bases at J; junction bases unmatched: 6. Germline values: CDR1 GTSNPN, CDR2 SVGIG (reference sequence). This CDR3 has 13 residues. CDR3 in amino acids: CAWTGTAAYGYTF. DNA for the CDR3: TGTGCCTGGACCGGGACAGCGGCCTATGGCTACACCTTC. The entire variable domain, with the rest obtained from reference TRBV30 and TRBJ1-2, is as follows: SQTIHQWPATLVQPVGSPLSLECTVEGTSNPNLYWYRQAAGRGLQLLFYSVGIGQISSEVPQNLSASRPQDRQFILSSKKLLLSDSGFYLCAWTGTAAYGYTFGSGTRLTVV.

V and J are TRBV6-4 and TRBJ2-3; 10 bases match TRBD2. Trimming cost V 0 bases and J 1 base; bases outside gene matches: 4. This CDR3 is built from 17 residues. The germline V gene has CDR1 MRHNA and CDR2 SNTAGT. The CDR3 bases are TGTGCCAGCAGTGACTCCAGCGGGGGGGGCGGCACAGATACGCAGTATTTT. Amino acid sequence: CASSDSSGGGGTDTQYF.

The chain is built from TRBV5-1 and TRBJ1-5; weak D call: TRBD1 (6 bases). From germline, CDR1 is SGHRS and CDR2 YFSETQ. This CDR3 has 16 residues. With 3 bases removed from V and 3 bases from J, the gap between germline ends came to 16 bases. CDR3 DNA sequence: TGCGCCAGCAGCTATTGGTTAGGGGGAGTCAATCAGCCCCAGCATTTT. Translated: CASSYWLGGVNQPQHF.

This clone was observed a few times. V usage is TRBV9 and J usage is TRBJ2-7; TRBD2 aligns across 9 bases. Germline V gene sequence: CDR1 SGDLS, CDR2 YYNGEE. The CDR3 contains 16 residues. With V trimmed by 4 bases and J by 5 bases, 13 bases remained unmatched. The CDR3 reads CASSSRTSATANEQYF. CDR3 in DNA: TGTGCCAGCAGCTCGCGGACTAGCGCGACCGCCAACGAGCAGTACTTC.

As DNA, the CDR3 is TGTGCCATCAGTGTCCTAGCGGGAGGGCCAAACACCGGGGAGCTGTTTTTT. It specifies CAISVLAGGPNTGELFF. The chain combines TRBV10-3 with TRBJ2-2; 12 bases are a match to TRBD2. CDR3 length: 17 residues. The germline V gene has CDR1 ENHRY and CDR2 SYGVKD. V was pared by 4 bases and J by 2 bases, with 5 bases of the junction left unmatched.

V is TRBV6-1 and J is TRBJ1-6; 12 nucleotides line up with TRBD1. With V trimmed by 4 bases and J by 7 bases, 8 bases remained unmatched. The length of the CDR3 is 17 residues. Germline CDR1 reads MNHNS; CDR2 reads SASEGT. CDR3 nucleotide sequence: TGTGCCAGCAGTGGCTTCCCGGGACAGGGGGCGAATTCACCCCTCCACTTT. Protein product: CASSGFPGQGANSPLHF.

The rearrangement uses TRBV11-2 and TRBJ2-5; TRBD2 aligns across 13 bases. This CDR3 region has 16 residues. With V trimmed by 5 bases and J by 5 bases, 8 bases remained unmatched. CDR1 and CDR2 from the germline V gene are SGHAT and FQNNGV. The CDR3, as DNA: TGTGCCAGCAGCCCTACTAGCGGGAGGGCCTGGGAGACCCAGTACTTC. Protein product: CASSPTSGRAWETQYF.

The CDR3 DNA follows: TGCGCCAGCAGTGATTCCCTAGCGGGGCAAGGGCAGTTCTTC. Protein sequence: CASSDSLAGQGQFF. V usage is TRBV10-1 and J usage is TRBJ2-1, with 9 bases that match TRBD2. The germline V gene encodes CDR1 WNHNN and CDR2 SYGVQD (reference sequence). V gave up 3 bases and J gave up 12 bases; unmatched junction bases: 9. The CDR3 loop spans 14 amino acids.

The CDR3 reads CAIRRGQGEVGEQYF. The CDR3, as DNA: TGTGCCATCAGGAGGGGACAGGGGGAAGTTGGCGAGCAGTACTTC. The chain couples TRBV10-3 to TRBJ2-7, with 11 bases matching TRBD1. The germline gives CDR1 ENHRY, CDR2 SYGVKD. This CDR3 has 15 residues. The junction had 10 bases not matched to a gene; V was cut back by 6 bases and J by 6 bases.